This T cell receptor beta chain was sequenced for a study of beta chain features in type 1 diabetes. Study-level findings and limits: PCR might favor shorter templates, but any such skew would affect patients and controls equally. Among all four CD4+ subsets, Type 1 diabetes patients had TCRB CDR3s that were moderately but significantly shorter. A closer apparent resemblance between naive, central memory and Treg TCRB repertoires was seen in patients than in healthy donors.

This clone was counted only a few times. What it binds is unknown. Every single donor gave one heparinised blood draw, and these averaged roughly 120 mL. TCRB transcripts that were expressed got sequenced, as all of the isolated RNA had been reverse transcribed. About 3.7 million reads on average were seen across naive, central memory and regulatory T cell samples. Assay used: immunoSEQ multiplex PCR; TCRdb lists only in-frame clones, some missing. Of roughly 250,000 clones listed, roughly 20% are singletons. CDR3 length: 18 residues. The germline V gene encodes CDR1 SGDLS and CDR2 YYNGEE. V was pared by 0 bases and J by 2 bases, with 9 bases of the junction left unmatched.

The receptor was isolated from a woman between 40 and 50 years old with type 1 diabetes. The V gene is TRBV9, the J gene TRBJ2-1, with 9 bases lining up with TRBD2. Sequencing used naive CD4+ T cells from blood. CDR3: CASSVASSGTEAYNEQFF. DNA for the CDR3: TGTGCCAGCAGCGTAGCCTCTAGCGGGACGGAGGCCTACAATGAGCAGTTCTTC.